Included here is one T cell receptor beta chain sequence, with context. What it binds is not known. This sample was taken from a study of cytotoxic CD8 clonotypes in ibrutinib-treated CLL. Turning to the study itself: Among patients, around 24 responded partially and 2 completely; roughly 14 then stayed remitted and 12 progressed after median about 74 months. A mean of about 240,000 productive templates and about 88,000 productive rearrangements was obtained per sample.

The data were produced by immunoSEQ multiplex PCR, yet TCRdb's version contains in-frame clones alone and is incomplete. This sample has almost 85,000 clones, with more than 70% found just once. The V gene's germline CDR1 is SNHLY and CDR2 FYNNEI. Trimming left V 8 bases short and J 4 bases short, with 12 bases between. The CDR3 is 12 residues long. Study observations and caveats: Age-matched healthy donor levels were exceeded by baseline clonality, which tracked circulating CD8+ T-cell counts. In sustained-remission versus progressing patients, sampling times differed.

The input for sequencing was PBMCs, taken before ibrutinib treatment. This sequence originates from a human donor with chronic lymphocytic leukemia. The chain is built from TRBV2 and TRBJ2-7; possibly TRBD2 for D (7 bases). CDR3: CASWEGDYEQYF. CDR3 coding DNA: TGTGCCAGCTGGGAGGGGGATTACGAGCAGTACTTC.